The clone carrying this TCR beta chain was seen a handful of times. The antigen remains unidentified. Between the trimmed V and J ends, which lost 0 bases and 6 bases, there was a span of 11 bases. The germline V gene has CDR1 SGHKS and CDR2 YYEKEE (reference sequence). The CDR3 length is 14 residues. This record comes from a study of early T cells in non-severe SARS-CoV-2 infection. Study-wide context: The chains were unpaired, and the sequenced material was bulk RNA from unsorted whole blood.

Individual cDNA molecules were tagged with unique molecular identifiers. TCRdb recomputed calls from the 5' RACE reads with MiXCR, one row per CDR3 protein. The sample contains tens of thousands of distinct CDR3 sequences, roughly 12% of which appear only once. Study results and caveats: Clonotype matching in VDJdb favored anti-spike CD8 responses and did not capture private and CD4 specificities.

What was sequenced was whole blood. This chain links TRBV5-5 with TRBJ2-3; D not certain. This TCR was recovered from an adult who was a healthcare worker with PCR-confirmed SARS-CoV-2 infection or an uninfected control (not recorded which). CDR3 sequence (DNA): TGTGCCAGCAGCTTGGATACGCAAGGGGATACGCAGTATTTT. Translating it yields CASSLDTQGDTQYF.